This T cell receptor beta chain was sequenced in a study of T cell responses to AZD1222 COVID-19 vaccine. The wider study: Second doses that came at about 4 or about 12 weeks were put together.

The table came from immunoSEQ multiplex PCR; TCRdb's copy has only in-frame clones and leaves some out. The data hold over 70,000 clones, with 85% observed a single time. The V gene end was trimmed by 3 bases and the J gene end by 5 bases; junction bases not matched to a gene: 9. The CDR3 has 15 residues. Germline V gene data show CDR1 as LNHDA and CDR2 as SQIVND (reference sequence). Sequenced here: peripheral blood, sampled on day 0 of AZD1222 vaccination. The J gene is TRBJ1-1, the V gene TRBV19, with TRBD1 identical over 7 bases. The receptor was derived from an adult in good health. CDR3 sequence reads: CASSINPRGTTEAFF. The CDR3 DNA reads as TGTGCCAGTAGTATTAATCCCAGGGGGACGACTGAAGCTTTCTTT.